These 32 T cell receptor beta chains were all obtained from the same sample, sequenced in a study of T-cell memory formation after mild COVID-19. MiXCR, run by TCRdb on the 5' RACE reads, gives a single entry per CDR3 protein. The sample lists more than 350,000 distinct CDR3 sequences, 20% to 25% occurring once. The sequenced material came from PBMCs or a T cell subset sorted from them (not recorded which). Source of these receptors: an adult woman who had mild COVID-19 (a few samples of this study predate the infection). Cell type and time point are not known.

This clonotype has a handful of counts. V is TRBV10-2 and J is TRBJ2-7; 9 bases align to TRBD2. The V gene end was trimmed by 5 bases and the J gene end by 1 base; junction bases not matched to a gene: 3. The CDR3 consists of 14 residues. Germline loops: CDR1 WSHSY, CDR2 SAAADI. This CDR3 reads CASSWAGGSYEQYF. The CDR3 nucleotides are TGCGCCAGCAGTTGGGCGGGGGGGTCCTACGAGCAGTACTTC.

This chain's CDR3 is CSARLTGGREQYF. The CDR3 bases are TGCAGTGCTCGCCTTACAGGTGGGAGGGAGCAGTACTTC. The genes are TRBV20-1 and TRBJ2-7, with a weak D call TRBD2 (6 bases). The germline CDR1 and CDR2 sequences are DFQATT and SNEGSKA (reference sequence). The CDR3 is 13 amino acids. V was pared by 5 bases and J by 7 bases, with 18 bases between.

This clonotype has a handful of counts. V is TRBV7-2 and J is TRBJ2-7, with unresolved D. Germline V gives CDR1 SGHTA, CDR2 FQGNSA. The CDR3 loop spans 14 amino acids. The V end lost 5 bases, the J end lost 3 bases, and 14 bases lay between the germline ends. For the CDR3, the DNA is TGTGCCAGCAGCCCGGTCGCACTAAACTACGAGCAGTACTTC. Encoded protein: CASSPVALNYEQYF.

This clonotype was seen more than once but under ten times. The J gene is TRBJ2-4, the V gene TRBV19, with TRBD2 as a possible D gene (5 bases). CDR1 and CDR2 from the germline V gene are LNHDA and SQIVND (reference sequence). The CDR3 contains 14 residues. V gave up 7 bases and J gave up 8 bases, with 18 bases separating them. The CDR3 region is CASTTRARWDIQYF. The CDR3 nucleotides read TGTGCCAGTACGACGAGGGCCCGATGGGACATTCAGTACTTC.

V is TRBV7-2 and J is TRBJ2-7, with D possibly being TRBD1 (6 bases). Looked up from germline, CDR1 is SGHTA and CDR2 is FQGNSA. This CDR3 spans 13 amino acids. V shed 5 bases and J shed 3 bases, with 11 bases lying between them. The CDR3 DNA follows: TGTGCCAGCAGCACCACAGGGATCTACGAGCAGTACTTC. It codes for CASSTTGIYEQYF.

The gene calls are TRBV3-1 and TRBJ2-3; tentatively, D is TRBD1 or TRBD2 (5 bases each). This CDR3 is 14 amino acids long. CDR1 and CDR2 (germline): LGHDT, YNNKEL (reference sequence). V was pared by 4 bases and J by 2 bases, with 10 bases between. CDR3 nucleotides: TGTGCCAGCAGCCGGGACGGATACACAGATACGCAGTATTTT. Translated: CASSRDGYTDTQYF.

This clonotype was observed a few times. The CDR3 DNA reads TGTGCCAGCAGTTGGGCAGTTGATACGCAGTATTTT. It translates to CASSWAVDTQYF. The chain has TRBV12-3 or TRBV12-4 and TRBJ2-3; the D is unclear. This CDR3 has 12 amino acids. With 4 bases removed from V and 6 bases from J, the gap between germline ends came to 8 bases.

This chain joins TRBV20-1 and TRBJ2-1; perhaps D is TRBD1 or TRBD2 (5 bases each). Trimming took off 2 bases at V and 0 bases at J, with 11 bases between the two ends. Per germline, CDR1 DFQATT and CDR2 SNEGSKA (reference sequence). This CDR3 comprises 15 residues. CDR3 nucleotide sequence: TGCAGTGCTAGAAGGGGACCTAGCTCCTACAATGAGCAGTTCTTC. This translates into CSARRGPSSYNEQFF.

CDR3 in amino acids: CASRRGSAMETQYF. The CDR3, as DNA: TGTGCCAGCAGGAGAGGGTCGGCCATGGAGACCCAGTACTTC. The chain carries TRBV7-6 and TRBJ2-5; TRBD2 might be the D (5 bases). Trimming pared 6 bases from V and 5 bases from J, leaving 16 bases between. This CDR3 has 14 amino acids. The germline V gene has CDR1 SGHVS and CDR2 FNYEAQ.

The chain joins TRBV7-3 to TRBJ2-3; 7 bases match TRBD2. The germline gives CDR1 SGHTA, CDR2 FQGTGA. Trimming took 6 bases from V and 4 from J; bases not matched to a gene: 13. The CDR3 spans 16 residues. Here the CDR3 reads CASSFSGTGFADTQYF. For the CDR3, the DNA is TGTGCCAGCAGTTTCAGCGGGACCGGATTTGCAGATACGCAGTATTTT.

There are a few counts of this clonotype. The V and J genes are TRBV5-1 and TRBJ2-7; D is uncertain. Germline V gene data show CDR1 as SGHRS and CDR2 as YFSETQ. V shed 0 bases and J shed 0 bases, with 7 bases lying between them. The CDR3 extends over 14 amino acids. CDR3 DNA sequence: TGCGCCAGCAGCTTGGACAACCTCTCCTACGAGCAGTACTTC. Its translation is CASSLDNLSYEQYF.

V and J are TRBV7-2 and TRBJ2-5, with 7 bases aligning to TRBD2. Trimming took 5 bases from V and 4 from J; bases not matched to a gene: 10. The CDR3 has 15 amino acids. Germline CDR1 is SGHTA and CDR2 is FQGNSA. The CDR3 region is CASSRGGGVGETQYF. The CDR3, as DNA: TGTGCCAGCAGCCGCGGGGGAGGGGTAGGAGAGACCCAGTACTTC.

This clonotype was recorded many times. This rearrangement joins TRBV19 to TRBJ2-7, with a possible D match to TRBD2 (6 bases). V shed 1 base and J shed 5 bases, with 12 bases lying between them. The CDR3 totals 14 residues. Germline CDR1 LNHDA, CDR2 SQIVND (reference sequence). CDR3 amino acids: CASSIGLGSHEQYF. For the CDR3, the DNA is TGTGCCAGTAGTATAGGACTAGGAAGCCACGAGCAGTACTTC. The whole variable domain, remainder taken from reference TRBV19 and TRBJ2-7, is DGGITQSPKYLFRKEGQNVTLSCEQNLNHDAMYWYRQDPGQGLRLIYYSQIVNDFQKGDIAEGYSVSREKKESFPLTVTSAQKNPTAFYLCASSIGLGSHEQYFGPGTRLTVT.

The CDR3 loop reads CASSQEGLANRGEQFF. CDR3 sequence (DNA): TGCGCCAGCAGCCAAGAGGGACTAGCCAACAGGGGTGAGCAGTTCTTC. The chain has TRBV4-1 and TRBJ2-1, with 9 nucleotides matching TRBD2. Germline trimming cut 0 bases from V and 9 bases from J; bases unmatched to any gene: 9. Per the germline V gene, CDR1 is MGHRA and CDR2 is YSYEKL. The CDR3 contains 16 residues.

V usage is TRBV7-9 and J usage is TRBJ2-3; TRBD2 matches 10 bases. Losses at the gene ends were 11 bases for V and 9 bases for J; bases not matched to a gene: 23. There are 17 residues in the CDR3. Germline loops: CDR1 SEHNR, CDR2 FQNEAQ (reference sequence). CDR3 region: CAGTTPLAGGLEMTQYF. The CDR3 coding sequence is TGTGCCGGCACTACCCCTTTAGCGGGAGGCCTCGAGATGACGCAGTATTTT.

This clonotype was seen only a few times. V usage is TRBV21-1 and J usage is TRBJ1-2; the table gives TRBD1 as D, unverified against the DNA. TRBV21-1 is deemed a pseudogene. CDR3 length: 15 amino acids. This chain's CDR3 is CASSKLRGLSYGYTF. In nucleotides, the CDR3 is TGTGCCAGCAGCAAGCTCAGGGGGCTGAGCTATGGCTACACCTTC.

This clonotype occurred a few times. The V and J genes are TRBV6-2 or TRBV6-3 and TRBJ2-3; TRBD2 aligns across 10 bases. Germline V lookup: CDR1 MNHEY, CDR2 SVGEGT. V trimming: 0 bases; J trimming: 7 bases; junction bases outside the gene matches: 7. The CDR3 is 16 amino acids. CDR3 DNA: TGTGCCAGCAGTTACTCGACTCTAGCGGGAGATTATACGCAGTATTTT. Its protein product is CASSYSTLAGDYTQYF.

Here the CDR3 DNA reads TGTGCCAGCAGCCTCAGGGGGGCCGACTCACCCCTCCACTTT. It translates to CASSLRGADSPLHF. The rearrangement joins TRBV11-3 to TRBJ1-6, with 7 bases lining up with TRBD1. Germline CDR1 is SGHNT and CDR2 is YENEEA. This CDR3 region has 14 residues. Germline trimming cut 5 bases from V and 10 bases from J; bases unmatched to any gene: 8.

This clonotype appeared a few times. The V and J genes are TRBV5-6 and TRBJ2-1; 7 nucleotides match TRBD2. J was trimmed by 8 bases and V by 9 bases; bases with no gene match: 14. Germline CDR1 is SGHDT and CDR2 is YYEEEE. The CDR3 sequence is 14 residues long. As DNA, the CDR3 is TGTGCCACCCGGGGGGAAACCCTGAGGGATGAGCAGTTCTTC. Its translation: CATRGETLRDEQFF.

This chain connects TRBV10-3 to TRBJ1-1; 8 positions match TRBD1. The J segment lost 1 base and the V segment lost 7 bases, leaving 2 bases of the junction unmatched. This CDR3 is 13 amino acids long. The germline V gene encodes CDR1 ENHRY and CDR2 SYGVKD. The CDR3 DNA is TGTGCCATCACCGGGACAGGGAACACTGAAGCTTTCTTT. Encoded protein: CAITGTGNTEAFF.

This clonotype was observed a few times. The chain is built from TRBV12-3 or TRBV12-4 and TRBJ2-3; 8 bases line up with TRBD2. With 6 bases clipped from V and 3 bases from J, the junction kept 8 bases outside the gene matches. This CDR3 is 15 amino acids long. This CDR3 reads CASRTFERETDTQYF. The CDR3 coding sequence is TGTGCCAGCAGAACCTTTGAGCGGGAGACAGATACGCAGTATTTT.

The chain couples TRBV4-1 to TRBJ2-3; a possible D gene is TRBD1 (7 bases). Trimming removed 8 bases at V and 10 bases at J, with 22 bases between. The V gene's germline CDR1 is MGHRA and CDR2 YSYEKL. The CDR3 totals 14 residues. CDR3 region: CASWTGGAKEAQYF. The CDR3 DNA reads TGCGCCAGCTGGACAGGCGGGGCGAAGGAGGCGCAGTATTTT.

The chain couples TRBV30 to TRBJ1-3; D is ambiguous. This CDR3 has 14 amino acids. V was trimmed by 7 bases and J by 2 bases, leaving 15 bases between them. Germline lookup yields CDR1 GTSNPN and CDR2 SVGIG (reference sequence). CDR3 sequence (DNA): TGTGCCTTCCTAACGGGGAACCCTGGAAACACCATATATTTT. It encodes CAFLTGNPGNTIYF.

This chain links TRBV4-3 with TRBJ2-7, with unresolved D. The germline V gene encodes CDR1 LGHNA and CDR2 YSLEER. V dropped 1 base and J dropped 2 bases, with 6 bases sitting between them. CDR3 length equals 13 residues. The CDR3 nucleotides read TGCGCCAGCAGCCAAGGGCCTACCTACGAGCAGTACTTC. Encoded protein: CASSQGPTYEQYF.

This clonotype occurred a few times. The chain joins TRBV12-3 or TRBV12-4 to TRBJ1-1, with unresolved D. The V end lost 5 bases, the J end lost 0 bases, and 10 bases lay between the germline ends. The CDR3 loop spans 14 amino acids. Here the CDR3 DNA reads TGTGCCAGCAGTCCCCAACAGCTGAACACTGAAGCTTTCTTT. The encoded protein is CASSPQQLNTEAFF.

This clonotype was picked up a small number of times. This rearrangement joins TRBV10-3 to TRBJ2-5; 8 nucleotides match TRBD1. The CDR3 spans 13 residues. Per the germline V gene, CDR1 is ENHRY and CDR2 is SYGVKD. The J segment lost 1 base and the V segment lost 6 bases, leaving 1 base of the junction unmatched. As DNA, the CDR3 is TGTGCCATCAGACAGGGGGGCCAAGAGACCCAGTACTTC. Its translation: CAIRQGGQETQYF.

In nucleotides, the CDR3 is TGTGCCAGCAGTGCCAGACATCGAGAATCTCTGTTCTTC. It is translated as CASSARHRESLFF. The chain has TRBV6-1 and TRBJ2-1; no clear D gene. From germline, CDR1 is MNHNS and CDR2 SASEGT. This CDR3 has 13 residues. The V gene lost 4 bases and the J gene lost 15 bases, with 19 bases spanning the gap.

Many counts were recorded for this clonotype. The chain couples TRBV12-3 or TRBV12-4 to TRBJ2-1; perhaps TRBD1 as D (6 bases). This CDR3 comprises 14 residues. The V and J ends lost 6 bases and 2 bases respectively, with 11 bases between them. This chain's CDR3 is CASRGDITYNEQFF. The CDR3 nucleotides read TGTGCCAGCAGGGGGGACATTACCTACAATGAGCAGTTCTTC.

The V gene is TRBV7-2, the J gene TRBJ1-1; TRBD1 is a possible D gene (6 bases). Germline CDR1 SGHTA, CDR2 FQGNSA. The CDR3 runs 14 residues. The ends were cut back, 8 bases at V and 1 base at J, with 14 bases in the middle. The CDR3 protein is CASRSARGNTEAFF. CDR3 sequence (DNA): TGTGCCAGCCGATCCGCCAGGGGGAACACTGAAGCTTTCTTT.

This clonotype has only a few counts. The rearrangement uses TRBV7-8 and TRBJ1-2; tentatively, D is TRBD1 (5 bases). V was pared by 5 bases and J by 0 bases, with 16 bases between. In germline, CDR1 is SGHVS, CDR2 FQNEAQ. This CDR3 has 16 amino acids. The CDR3 DNA is TGTGCCAGCAGCCTCGGACAAGCCTGGGCTAACTATGGCTACACCTTC. Residues: CASSLGQAWANYGYTF.

Note on this clonotype: An end of the junction differs from the germline gene, which may be a read error. The chain recombines TRBV5-1 with TRBJ1-1; the D is unclear. The CDR3 is 15 residues long. Per germline, CDR1 SGHRS and CDR2 YFSETQ. The CDR3, as DNA: TGCGCCATCAGCCGGGAGGGATCGTGGGGCACTGAAGCTTTCTTT. Amino acid sequence: CAISREGSWGTEAFF.

This clonotype was detected a few times. The chain combines TRBV7-9 with TRBJ2-7; TRBD1 aligns across 10 bases. The CDR3 consists of 18 residues. From germline, CDR1 is SEHNR and CDR2 FQNEAQ (reference sequence). The V and J ends lost 3 bases and 1 base, in that order; junction bases with no gene match: 12. The CDR3 loop reads CASSLAGGGQGGSYEQYF. The CDR3 region has the DNA TGTGCCAGCAGCTTGGCCGGAGGAGGACAGGGGGGATCCTACGAGCAGTACTTC.